This passage covers 20 T cell receptor beta chains from one sample sequenced in a study of T-cell reconstitution after alpha-beta-depleted transplantation in children. TCRbeta library construction was performed incorporating unique molecular identifiers. One entry per CDR3 protein, called by TCRdb with MiXCR from the PCR reads. The data hold about 610,000 distinct CDR3 sequences, with about a quarter observed a single time. The sequenced sample was PBMCs, obtained before TCRalphabeta/CD19-depleted stem cell transplant. Receptor source: a boy in the first two years of life with Wiskott-Aldrich syndrome, due to receive a stem cell transplant.

This clonotype came up a few times. The chain recombines TRBV27 with TRBJ2-7; a weak D match, TRBD1 (5 bases). Trimming shortened V by 4 bases and J by 0 bases, and 13 bases separated the two germline ends. This CDR3 spans 15 amino acids. Germline CDR1 and CDR2: MNHEY and SMNVEV (reference sequence). For the CDR3, the DNA is TGTGCCAGCAGTTCGACAGAGACTTTCTCCTACGAGCAGTACTTC. It is translated as CASSSTETFSYEQYF.

CDR3 sequence (DNA): TGCAGTGCTAGAGATCTACGTCTAGCGGGAAGCTCCTACGAGCAGTACTTC. Its translation: CSARDLRLAGSSYEQYF. The chain is built from TRBV20-1 and TRBJ2-7, with 9 bases identical to TRBD2. The V gene end was trimmed by 0 bases and the J gene end by 0 bases; junction bases not matched to a gene: 9. The germline V gene has CDR1 DFQATT and CDR2 SNEGSKA (reference sequence). The CDR3 is 17 amino acids.

The table lists this clonotype with a few counts. V is TRBV20-1 and J is TRBJ2-2; no clear D gene. Germline V gene sequence: CDR1 DFQATT, CDR2 SNEGSKA (reference sequence). The CDR3 is 13 residues long. Trimming shortened V by 5 bases and J by 0 bases, and 7 bases separated the two germline ends. The CDR3 sequence is CSAFETNTGELFF. In DNA, the CDR3 is TGCAGTGCTTTCGAGACGAACACCGGGGAGCTGTTTTTT.

CDR3: CASSMGTSGINNEQFF. CDR3 coding DNA: TGTGCCAGCAGCATGGGGACTAGCGGGATTAACAATGAGCAGTTCTTC. The gene calls are TRBV7-9 and TRBJ2-1; TRBD2 matches at 13 bases. V was clipped by 5 bases and J by 5 bases; unmatched bases: 6. Germline loops: CDR1 SEHNR, CDR2 FQNEAQ (reference sequence). This CDR3 is 16 amino acids long.

The V call is TRBV29-1, the J call TRBJ2-2; D might be TRBD1 (5 bases). The CDR3 loop spans 16 amino acids. The germline V gene encodes CDR1 SQVTM and CDR2 ANQGSEA. The V end was cut by 0 bases, the J end by 6 bases, with 17 bases between. The CDR3 spells CSVEDGQGVGAGELFF. CDR3 in DNA: TGCAGCGTTGAAGATGGTCAGGGTGTAGGGGCCGGGGAGCTGTTTTTT.

The CDR3 is CASSRDTTLGQYF. The CDR3 coding sequence is TGTGCCAGCAGCCGGGACACCACCCTCGGGCAGTACTTC. The gene calls are TRBV5-5 and TRBJ2-7; TRBD1 is a possible D gene (6 bases). Trimming left V 4 bases short and J 9 bases short, with 17 bases between. Germline V gives CDR1 SGHKS, CDR2 YYEKEE (reference sequence). This CDR3 comprises 13 residues.

The V call is TRBV5-1, the J call TRBJ2-3; TRBD2 might be the D (6 bases). With 7 bases removed from V and 0 bases from J, the gap between germline ends came to 12 bases. This CDR3 is 14 amino acids long. CDR1 and CDR2 (germline): SGHRS, YFSETQ. The CDR3, as DNA: TGCGCCAGCGCCTACGGGACTAGCACAGATACGCAGTATTTT. Translation gives CASAYGTSTDTQYF.

Only a few counts were recorded for this clonotype. The V and J genes are TRBV25-1 and TRBJ1-1; D gene uncertain. V was pared by 5 bases and J by 5 bases, with 12 bases between. The CDR3 has 13 amino acids. Looked up from germline, CDR1 is MGHDK and CDR2 is SYGVNS. CDR3 DNA sequence: TGTGCCAGCAGTTACAAGGTGGGAACTGAAGCTTTCTTT. This translates into CASSYKVGTEAFF. Combining the CDR3 with reference TRBV25-1 and TRBJ1-1 gives the whole variable domain EADIYQTPRYLVIGTGKKITLECSQTMGHDKMYWYQQDPGMELHLIHYSYGVNSTEKGDLSSESTVSRIRTEHFPLTLESARPSHTSQYLCASSYKVGTEAFFGQGTRLTVV.

V usage is TRBV6-1 and J usage is TRBJ1-5; 12 bases map to TRBD1. The ends lost 6 bases at V and 4 bases at J; junction bases unmatched: 4. This CDR3 comprises 15 residues. Germline V lookup: CDR1 MNHNS, CDR2 SASEGT. The CDR3 protein is CASRGQGARNQPQHF. The CDR3 DNA sequence: TGTGCCAGCAGGGGACAGGGGGCGCGAAATCAGCCCCAGCATTTT.

This clonotype has only a few counts. The chain uses TRBV5-1 and TRBJ1-2; D is perhaps TRBD1 (6 bases). V gave up 4 bases and J gave up 4 bases, with 17 bases separating them. Germline CDR1 is SGHRS and CDR2 is YFSETQ. The CDR3 is 15 residues long. This CDR3 is CASSAEMDRRYGYTF. CDR3 DNA sequence: TGCGCCAGCAGCGCGGAGATGGACAGACGCTATGGCTACACCTTC.

The rearrangement uses TRBV10-3 and TRBJ2-7, with 10 nucleotides matching TRBD2. Losses at the gene ends were 3 bases for V and 0 bases for J; bases not matched to a gene: 11. Germline V CDR1 and CDR2: ENHRY, SYGVKD. The CDR3 spans 18 residues. CDR3 coding DNA: TGTGCCATCAGTGATTCGGGGGATAGCGGGAGGAGCTCCTACGAGCAGTACTTC. Its protein product is CAISDSGDSGRSSYEQYF.

The CDR3 DNA follows: TGCAGTGCTGGACACAGGGTTAGCAATCAGCCCCAGCATTTT. Protein product: CSAGHRVSNQPQHF. The gene calls are TRBV20-1 and TRBJ1-5, with TRBD1 as a possible D gene (6 bases). CDR3 length equals 14 residues. CDR1 is DFQATT and CDR2 is SNEGSKA in the germline V gene (reference sequence). V was cut by 5 bases and J by 0 bases, with 11 bases left in between.

This clonotype appeared a few times. This rearrangement joins TRBV28 to TRBJ2-7, with D tentatively TRBD1 (6 bases). The CDR3 loop spans 15 amino acids. V dropped 6 bases and J dropped 0 bases, with 15 bases sitting between them. CDR1 MDHEN and CDR2 SYDVKM come from the germline V gene. DNA of the CDR3: TGTGCCAGCAGGCCCAGGGGTCTGAGCTCCTACGAGCAGTACTTC. Translating it yields CASRPRGLSSYEQYF.

This clonotype was counted between two and nine times. The chain couples TRBV20-1 to TRBJ1-1, with D unresolved. Germline lookup yields CDR1 DFQATT and CDR2 SNEGSKA (reference sequence). The V gene lost 3 bases and the J gene lost 12 bases, with 17 bases spanning the gap. CDR3 length: 12 residues. As DNA, the CDR3 is TGCAGTGCTAGTCGCTTTGGGGTCGAAACTTTCTTT. It specifies CSASRFGVETFF.

The rearrangement joins TRBV29-1 to TRBJ2-3, with TRBD1 as a possible D gene (5 bases). CDR1 is SQVTM and CDR2 is ANQGSEA in the germline V gene. The CDR3 spans 12 residues. Trimming pared 4 bases from V and 2 bases from J, leaving 7 bases between. In DNA form, the CDR3 reads TGCAGCGTTGCCAGGGCCACAGATACGCAGTATTTT. Amino acid sequence: CSVARATDTQYF.

The gene calls are TRBV5-1 and TRBJ2-1; 8 positions agree with TRBD2. The germline V gene has CDR1 SGHRS and CDR2 YFSETQ. The CDR3 consists of 16 residues. V lost 4 bases, J lost 8 bases, and 14 bases stayed unmatched. DNA of the CDR3: TGCGCCAGCAGCCTTACTAGCGGAGGTGTGCGCCATGAGCAGTTCTTC. Translated: CASSLTSGGVRHEQFF. Full variable domain (outside the CDR3, taken from reference TRBV5-1 and TRBJ2-1): KAGVTQTPRYLIKTRGQQVTLSCSPISGHRSVSWYQQTPGQGLQFLFEYFSETQRNKGNFPGRFSGRQFSNSRSEMNVSTLELGDSALYLCASSLTSGGVRHEQFFGPGTRLTVL.

This clonotype was seen just once. CDR3: CASSPNGGDTQYF. The CDR3 coding sequence is TGTGCCAGCAGCCCCAACGGGGGAGATACGCAGTATTTT. This chain joins TRBV27 and TRBJ2-3; possible D gene TRBD2, 6 bases. Trimming left V 6 bases short and J 5 bases short, with 12 bases between. The CDR3 totals 13 residues. Per the germline V gene, CDR1 is MNHEY and CDR2 is SMNVEV (reference sequence).

The chain couples TRBV12-3 or TRBV12-4 to TRBJ2-1; D gene unclear. With 1 base removed from V and 15 bases from J, the gap between germline ends came to 16 bases. The CDR3 is 13 amino acids. The DNA of the CDR3 is TGTGCCAGCAGTTTAGATGCGACAATCTACACGTTCTTC. This encodes CASSLDATIYTFF.

V usage is TRBV28 and J usage is TRBJ2-7; 8 bases align to TRBD2. Germline CDR1 is MDHEN and CDR2 is SYDVKM. The CDR3 contains 13 residues. The trim removed 1 base at V and 6 bases at J, leaving 2 bases unmatched. The CDR3 protein is CASSLSGTSEQYF. CDR3 coding DNA: TGTGCCAGCAGTTTATCTGGGACTAGCGAGCAGTACTTC.

The chain links TRBV7-8 to TRBJ2-3, with unresolved D. This CDR3 region has 14 residues. V lost 2 bases and J lost 8, with 14 bases in between. CDR1 SGHVS and CDR2 FQNEAQ come from the germline V gene. The CDR3 region is CASSLLGSSSTQYF. The CDR3 region has the DNA TGTGCCAGCAGCTTATTAGGGTCGTCGTCTACGCAGTATTTT.